These 9 T cell receptor beta chains originate from one sample sequenced in a study of blood T cell repertoires in COVID-19. The method was immunoSEQ multiplex PCR; TCRdb's version includes in-frame clones alone and lacks a portion of them. The sample records around 140,000 clones, over 75% being singletons. The sequenced material came from peripheral blood. These receptors were taken from a human donor in a cohort sampled during active COVID-19.

This rearrangement joins TRBV11-3 to TRBJ2-7; D is unresolved. The CDR3 sequence is 12 residues long. The germline V gene has CDR1 SGHNT and CDR2 YENEEA. Trimming removed 5 bases from V and 4 bases from J, with 9 bases in between. CDR3 DNA: TGTGCCAGCAGCGGTACCGGGTACGAGCAGTACTTC. Residues: CASSGTGYEQYF.

This chain joins TRBV3-1 (or the pseudogene TRBV3-2) and TRBJ1-1; TRBD1 matches at 10 bases. The CDR3 runs 14 residues. Germline loops: CDR1 LGHDT, CDR2 YNNKEL (reference sequence). The junction had 2 bases not matched to a gene; V was cut back by 5 bases and J by 2 bases. CDR3 sequence (DNA): TGTGCCAGCAGCAGACAGGGGGCAAACACTGAAGCTTTCTTT. It translates to CASSRQGANTEAFF.

The CDR3 DNA follows: TGTGCCAGCAGTGCGTCCGGGACAGGGTTTAGCGAGCAGTACTTC. It codes for CASSASGTGFSEQYF. V gene TRBV6-1 combines with J gene TRBJ2-7; TRBD1 matches 9 bases. CDR1 is MNHNS and CDR2 is SASEGT in the germline V gene. J gave up 6 bases and V 4 bases, and 10 bases lay outside the gene matches. The CDR3 is 15 amino acids.

The V and J genes are TRBV3-1 (or the pseudogene TRBV3-2) and TRBJ2-1, with 11 bases fitting TRBD2. Germline lookup yields CDR1 LGHDT and CDR2 YNNKEL (reference sequence). J gave up 7 bases and V 5 bases, and 10 bases lay outside the gene matches. The CDR3 consists of 16 residues. CDR3 sequence (DNA): TGTGCCAGCAGCGCCAGACTAGCGGGAATGGATAATGAGCAGTTCTTC. Its protein product is CASSARLAGMDNEQFF.

The genes are TRBV28 and TRBJ2-7; tentatively, D is TRBD1 (6 bases). In germline, CDR1 is MDHEN, CDR2 SYDVKM. Deletions cut 7 bases from V and 3 bases from J, with 16 bases between. CDR3 length equals 14 residues. CDR3 residues: CASTPIGQNYEQYF. DNA of the CDR3: TGTGCCAGCACCCCCATAGGACAGAACTACGAGCAGTACTTC.

This chain connects TRBV29-1 to TRBJ2-1, with a weak D call TRBD1 (5 bases). V lost 3 bases to trimming and J lost 8 bases, with 14 bases between them. The CDR3 spans 13 residues. The germline V gene has CDR1 SQVTM and CDR2 ANQGSEA. CDR3 sequence: CSVEDITRHEQFF. The CDR3 region has the DNA TGCAGCGTTGAGGACATAACCAGGCATGAGCAGTTCTTC.

V usage is TRBV6-5 and J usage is TRBJ1-4; 12 bases line up with TRBD1. Germline trimming cut 7 bases from V and 8 bases from J; bases unmatched to any gene: 8. The germline gives CDR1 MNHEY, CDR2 SVGAGI. CDR3 length: 15 amino acids. Here the CDR3 DNA reads TGTGCCAGCAAAGGGGACAGGGGGCCTGGGGAAAAACTGTTTTTT. Its protein product is CASKGDRGPGEKLFF.

The chain has TRBV20-1 and TRBJ1-4; D ambiguous. The V gene lost 6 bases and the J gene lost 8 bases, with 10 bases spanning the gap. CDR3 length: 11 amino acids. Germline loops: CDR1 DFQATT, CDR2 SNEGSKA (reference sequence). The CDR3: CSAIGIEKLFF. CDR3 DNA sequence: TGCAGTGCGATCGGTATCGAAAAACTGTTTTTT.

This chain links TRBV4-1 with TRBJ1-1; D call uncertain. The CDR3 extends over 15 amino acids. Germline loops: CDR1 MGHRA, CDR2 YSYEKL. Trimming pared 1 base from V and 1 base from J, leaving 10 bases between. In DNA, the CDR3 is TGCGCCAGCAGCCAAGGACCTCGGGGGAACACTGAAGCTTTCTTT. Translated: CASSQGPRGNTEAFF.